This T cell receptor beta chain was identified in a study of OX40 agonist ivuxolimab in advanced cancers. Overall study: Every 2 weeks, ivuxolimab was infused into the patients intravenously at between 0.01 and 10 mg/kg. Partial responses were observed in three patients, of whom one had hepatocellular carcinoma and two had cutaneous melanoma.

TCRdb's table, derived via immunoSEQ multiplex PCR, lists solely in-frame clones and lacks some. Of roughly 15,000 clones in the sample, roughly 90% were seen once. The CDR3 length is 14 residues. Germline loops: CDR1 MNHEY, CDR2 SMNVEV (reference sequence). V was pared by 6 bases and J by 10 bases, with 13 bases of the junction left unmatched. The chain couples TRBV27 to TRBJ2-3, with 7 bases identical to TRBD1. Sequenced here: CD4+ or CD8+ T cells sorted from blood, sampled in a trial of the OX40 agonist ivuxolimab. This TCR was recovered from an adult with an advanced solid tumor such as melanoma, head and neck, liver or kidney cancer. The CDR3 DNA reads TGTGCCAGCAGGCAGGGGGACCTCAATGGGGCGCAGTATTTT. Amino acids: CASRQGDLNGAQYF.